The 8 T cell receptor beta chains below come from one sample, sequenced in a study of shared clonotypes between healthy human individuals. Profiling relied on immunoSEQ multiplex PCR, and the TCRdb table lists in-frame clones only, not all of them. Among about 2,500,000 clones listed, about 92% were seen once. The sequencing sample was made of naive CD4+ T cells sorted from blood. Subset: CD45RA+ positively selected. The receptor set was obtained from a man younger than 30 in good health.

The rearrangement uses TRBV5-1 and TRBJ2-3; weak D call: TRBD1 (6 bases). Germline V gene data show CDR1 as SGHRS and CDR2 as YFSETQ. V lost 4 bases, J lost 1 base, and 13 bases lay in between. CDR3 length: 15 residues. The CDR3 protein is CASSPRTVGTDTQYF. Here the CDR3 DNA reads TGCGCCAGCAGCCCAAGGACAGTGGGCACAGATACGCAGTATTTT.

About this clone: Other DNA sequences of this sample code for an identical CDR3. J is TRBJ2-2 and V is TRBV5-1, with 7 bases that match TRBD1. The CDR3 runs 15 residues. Trimming at V came to 0 bases and at J to 4 bases, leaving 3 bases not matched to a gene. Per the germline V gene, CDR1 is SGHRS and CDR2 is YFSETQ. In DNA form, the CDR3 reads TGCGCCAGCAGCTTGGAGGGGGCGAGCACCGGGGAGCTGTTTTTT. Its translation is CASSLEGASTGELFF.

The gene calls are TRBV30 and TRBJ2-7; the match to TRBD1 covers 8 bases. V was clipped by 2 bases and J by 0 bases; unmatched bases: 9. CDR1 and CDR2 (germline): GTSNPN, SVGIG (reference sequence). This CDR3 region has 16 residues. The CDR3 DNA reads as TGTGCCTGGAGTCTTCGGGACAGGTCCCCCTCCTACGAGCAGTACTTC. Translation gives CAWSLRDRSPSYEQYF.

This chain links TRBV7-2 with TRBJ1-3; the match to TRBD1 covers 11 bases. The CDR3 spans 19 residues. With 6 bases clipped from V and 2 bases from J, the junction kept 15 bases outside the gene matches. Germline V gene data show CDR1 as SGHTA and CDR2 as FQGNSA. The CDR3 region is CASSSTGTGGYYAGNTIYF. The CDR3, as DNA: TGTGCCAGCAGTTCAACCGGGACAGGGGGTTATTACGCTGGAAACACCATATATTTT.

The J gene is TRBJ1-5, the V gene TRBV28; D is unclear. V lost 2 bases to trimming and J lost 4 bases, with 9 bases between them. CDR1 is MDHEN, CDR2 SYDVKM, per germline. CDR3 length: 14 residues. In DNA, the CDR3 is TGTGCCAGCAGTTTACTACAGACAAATCAGCCCCAGCATTTT. Amino acids: CASSLLQTNQPQHF.

This chain uses TRBV5-1 with TRBJ1-1, with 10 positions matching TRBD1. The CDR3 is made up of 15 amino acids. Germline V gives CDR1 SGHRS, CDR2 YFSETQ. The ends lost 8 bases at V and 3 bases at J; junction bases unmatched: 10. The chain's CDR3 is CASGPGQGFDTEAFF. The CDR3 nucleotides read TGCGCCAGTGGTCCGGGACAGGGGTTTGACACTGAAGCTTTCTTT.

The genes are TRBV9 and TRBJ1-4; 8 bases align to TRBD1. Germline CDR1 SGDLS, CDR2 YYNGEE. The CDR3 has 15 amino acids. Losses at the gene ends were 4 bases for V and 5 bases for J; bases not matched to a gene: 7. The CDR3 region has the DNA TGTGCCAGCAGCACCCGGACAGGGATGAATGAAAAACTGTTTTTT. As protein: CASSTRTGMNEKLFF.

The chain joins TRBV10-3 to TRBJ2-7, with 7 bases matching TRBD1. J gave up 3 bases and V 8 bases, and 4 bases lay outside the gene matches. The germline CDR1 and CDR2 sequences are ENHRY and SYGVKD. CDR3 size: 12 residues. Written as DNA, the CDR3 is TGTGCCATCGGGACAGCTTACTACGAGCAGTACTTC. This sequence encodes CAIGTAYYEQYF.